The TCR beta chain under discussion was sequenced for a study of patients and donors after allogeneic stem cell transplantation. The V end lost 3 bases, the J end lost 2 bases, and 11 bases lay between the germline ends. This CDR3 has 15 amino acids. This clonotype was recorded at least ten times. TCRdb re-called the RT-PCR reads through MiXCR, storing one row per CDR3 protein. The table shows fewer than 500,000 distinct CDR3 sequences, with roughly 17% occurring only once. The rearrangement joins TRBV12-3 or TRBV12-4 to TRBJ1-5, with unresolved D. Sequences were obtained from blood, either unsorted or a sorted T cell fraction (not recorded which). This receptor was obtained from a human donor who was either an allogeneic HSCT recipient or a stem cell or donor lymphocyte infusion donor (not recorded which). It is not recorded whose cells these are; they may come from a transplant donor. The CDR3 spells CASSFEDTGNQPQHF. The CDR3 bases are TGTGCCAGCAGTTTCGAGGATACGGGCAATCAGCCCCAGCATTTT.